This TCR beta chain emerged from a study of T cells in Graves' hyperthyroidism and ophthalmopathy. This clonotype occurred many times. RNA transcripts yielded amplified TCR beta CDR3 regions. Carried out on the TCR CDR3, a first-round RT-PCR used the HTBI primer set. TCRdb ran MiXCR on the multiplex PCR reads and lists one entry per CDR3 protein. Of roughly 99,000 distinct CDR3 sequences in the sample, 16% were seen once. J was trimmed by 9 bases and V by 0 bases; bases with no gene match: 6. This CDR3 is built from 15 residues. CDR1 KGHSH and CDR2 LQKENI come from the germline V gene. This clonotype was sampled from a woman between 45 and 60 years old with Graves' hyperthyroidism. This chain links TRBV18 with TRBJ2-4, with 9 nucleotides matching TRBD2. Sequencing was performed on blood. CDR3: CASSPPLSGSVIQYF. The CDR3 bases are TGTGCCAGCTCACCACCGCTTAGCGGGAGTGTCATTCAGTACTTC.